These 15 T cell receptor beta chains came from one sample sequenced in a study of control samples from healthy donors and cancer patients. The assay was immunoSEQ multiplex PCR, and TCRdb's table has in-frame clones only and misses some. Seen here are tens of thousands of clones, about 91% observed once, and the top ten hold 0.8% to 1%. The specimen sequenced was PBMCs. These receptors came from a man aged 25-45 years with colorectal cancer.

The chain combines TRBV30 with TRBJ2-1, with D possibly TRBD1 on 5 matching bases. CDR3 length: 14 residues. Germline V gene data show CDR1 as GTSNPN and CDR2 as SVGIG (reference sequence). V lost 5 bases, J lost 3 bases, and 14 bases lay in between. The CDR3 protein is CAWQGASYYNEQFF. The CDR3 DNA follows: TGTGCCTGGCAAGGGGCTTCGTACTACAATGAGCAGTTCTTC.

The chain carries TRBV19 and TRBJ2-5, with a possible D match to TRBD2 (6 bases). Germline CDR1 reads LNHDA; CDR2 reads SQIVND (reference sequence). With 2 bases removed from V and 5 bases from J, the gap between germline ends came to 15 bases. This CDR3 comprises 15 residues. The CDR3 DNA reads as TGTGCCAGTAGTATATCGGAGGGGATAAGGGAGACCCAGTACTTC. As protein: CASSISEGIRETQYF.

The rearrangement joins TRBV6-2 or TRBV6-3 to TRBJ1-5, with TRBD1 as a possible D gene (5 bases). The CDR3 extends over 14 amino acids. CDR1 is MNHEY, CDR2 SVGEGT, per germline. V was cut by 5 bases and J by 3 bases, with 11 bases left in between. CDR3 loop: CASSQDRSNQPQHF. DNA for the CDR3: TGTGCCAGCAGTCAAGACAGATCCAATCAGCCCCAGCATTTT.

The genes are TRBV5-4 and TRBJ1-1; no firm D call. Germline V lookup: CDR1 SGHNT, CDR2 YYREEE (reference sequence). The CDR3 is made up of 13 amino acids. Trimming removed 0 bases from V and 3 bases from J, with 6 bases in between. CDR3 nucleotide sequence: TGTGCCAGCAGCTTGGAGTCGGACACTGAAGCTTTCTTT. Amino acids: CASSLESDTEAFF.

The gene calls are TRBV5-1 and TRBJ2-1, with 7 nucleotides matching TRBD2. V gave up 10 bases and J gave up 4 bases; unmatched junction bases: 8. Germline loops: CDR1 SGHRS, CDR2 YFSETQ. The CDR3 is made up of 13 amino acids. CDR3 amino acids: CASSLGGYNEQFF. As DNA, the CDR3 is TGCGCCTCATCCCTGGGGGGGTACAATGAGCAGTTCTTC.

DNA for the CDR3: TGTGCCAGCAGCATTCAAAACACCGGGGAGCTGTTTTTT. Translating it yields CASSIQNTGELFF. V and J are TRBV5-4 and TRBJ2-2; D is ambiguous. Trimming stripped 4 bases from V and 2 bases from J, with 6 bases between. Per germline, CDR1 SGHNT and CDR2 YYREEE (reference sequence). This CDR3 comprises 13 residues.

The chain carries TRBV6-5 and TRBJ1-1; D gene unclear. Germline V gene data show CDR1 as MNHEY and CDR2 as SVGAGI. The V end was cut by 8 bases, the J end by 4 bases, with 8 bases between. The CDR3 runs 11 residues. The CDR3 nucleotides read TGTGCCAGCCAAAAAGGCACTGAAGCTTTCTTT. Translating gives CASQKGTEAFF.

This chain's CDR3 is CASSEEVGYEQYV. The CDR3 coding sequence is TGTGCCAGCAGTGAAGAAGTGGGCTACGAGCAGTACGTC. V gene TRBV6-1 combines with J gene TRBJ2-7; D gene uncertain. CDR1 and CDR2 from the germline V gene are MNHNS and SASEGT. The CDR3 is 13 amino acids. Trimming took off 1 base at V and 3 bases at J, with 7 bases between the two ends.

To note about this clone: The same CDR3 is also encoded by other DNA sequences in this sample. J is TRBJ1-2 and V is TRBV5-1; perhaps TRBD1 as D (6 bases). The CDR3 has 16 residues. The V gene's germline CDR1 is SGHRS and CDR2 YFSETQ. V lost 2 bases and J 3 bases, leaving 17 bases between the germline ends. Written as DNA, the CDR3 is TGCGCCAGCAGCTTTCGTCACAGGGCTTCAGACTATGGCTACACCTTC. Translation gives CASSFRHRASDYGYTF.

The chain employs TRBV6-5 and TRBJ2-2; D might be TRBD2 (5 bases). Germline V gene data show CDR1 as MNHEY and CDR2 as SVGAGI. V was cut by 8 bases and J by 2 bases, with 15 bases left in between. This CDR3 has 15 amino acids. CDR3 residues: CASPPGVGNTGELFF. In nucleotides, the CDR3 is TGTGCCAGCCCACCCGGGGTAGGAAACACCGGGGAGCTGTTTTTT.

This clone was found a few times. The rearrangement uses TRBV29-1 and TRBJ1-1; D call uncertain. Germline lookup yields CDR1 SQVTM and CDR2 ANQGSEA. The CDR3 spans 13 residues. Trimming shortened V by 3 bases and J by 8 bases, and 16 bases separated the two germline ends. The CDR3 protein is CSVELTLSREAFF. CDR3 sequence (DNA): TGCAGCGTTGAGTTAACACTGAGCAGGGAAGCTTTCTTT.

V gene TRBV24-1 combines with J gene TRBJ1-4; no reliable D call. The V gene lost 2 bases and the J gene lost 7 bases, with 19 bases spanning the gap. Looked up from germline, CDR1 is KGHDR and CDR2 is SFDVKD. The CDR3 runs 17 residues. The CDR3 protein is CATSDWPRDGVSEKLFF. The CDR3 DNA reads TGTGCCACCAGTGATTGGCCCCGTGACGGGGTTAGTGAAAAACTGTTTTTT.

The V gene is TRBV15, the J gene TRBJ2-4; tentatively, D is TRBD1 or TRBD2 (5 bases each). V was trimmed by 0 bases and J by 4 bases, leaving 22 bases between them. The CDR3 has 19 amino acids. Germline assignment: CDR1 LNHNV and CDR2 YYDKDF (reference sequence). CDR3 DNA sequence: TGTGCCACCAGCAGAGAGATCCCTTCCGGGACCCCAGGAAAAAACATTCAGTACTTC. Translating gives CATSREIPSGTPGKNIQYF.

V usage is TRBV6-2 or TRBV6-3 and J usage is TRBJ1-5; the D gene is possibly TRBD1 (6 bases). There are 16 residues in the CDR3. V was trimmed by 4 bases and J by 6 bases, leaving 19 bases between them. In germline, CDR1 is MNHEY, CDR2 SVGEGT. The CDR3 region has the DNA TGTGCCAGCAGTTGGAGGGGGGGGACGTTCATTCAGCCCCAGCATTTT. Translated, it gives CASSWRGGTFIQPQHF.

CDR3 DNA: TGTGCCAGCAGCTCGGGACAGGGGAGTTCACCCCTCCACTTT. Amino acid sequence: CASSSGQGSSPLHF. The chain couples TRBV7-9 to TRBJ1-6; 10 positions agree with TRBD1. V was clipped by 4 bases and J by 9 bases; unmatched bases: 3. This CDR3 contains 14 residues. The germline CDR1 and CDR2 sequences are SEHNR and FQNEAQ (reference sequence).